Each of the 20 T cell receptor beta chains below was sequenced from the same sample in a study of radiotherapy plus CTLA-4 blockade in lung cancer. TCRdb's table, derived via immunoSEQ multiplex PCR, lists solely in-frame clones and lacks some. The sample records about 49,000 clones, 70% to 90% being singletons. The source was peripheral blood, collected from a patient treated with radiotherapy plus ipilimumab. These receptor sequences come from a human donor with non-small cell lung cancer whose response to radiotherapy plus ipilimumab could not be evaluated.

V gene TRBV7-2 combines with J gene TRBJ2-7; possibly TRBD1 for D (5 bases). V dropped 5 bases and J dropped 3 bases, with 29 bases sitting between them. The CDR3 is made up of 19 amino acids. Germline lookup yields CDR1 SGHTA and CDR2 FQGNSA. CDR3 sequence reads: CASSPLTVRVKSESYEQYF. The CDR3 bases are TGTGCCAGCAGCCCCTTGACAGTCAGGGTTAAATCTGAGAGCTACGAGCAGTACTTC.

Turning to this clone: At one end, the junction sequence differs from germline, possibly due to a read error. The rearrangement uses TRBV7-7 and TRBJ2-1; 12 positions agree with TRBD2. The CDR3 is made up of 13 amino acids. Germline CDR1 is SSHAT and CDR2 is FNYEAQ (reference sequence). In nucleotides, the CDR3 is TGTGCTAGCAGCACGGGACTAGCGGGTGAGCAGTTCTTC. Encoded protein: CASSTGLAGEQFF.

CDR3 DNA sequence: TGTGCCAGTAAGGGGACTAGCGCTGGCTCCTACAATGAGCAGTTCTTC. This sequence encodes CASKGTSAGSYNEQFF. The chain employs TRBV19 and TRBJ2-1; 10 bases agree with TRBD2. V lost 7 bases to trimming and J lost 0 bases; unmatched junction nucleotides: 6. Germline-derived CDR1 and CDR2 are LNHDA and SQIVND (reference sequence). The CDR3 is 16 residues long.

The chain carries TRBV18 and TRBJ2-5; 8 bases align to TRBD1. The CDR3 sequence is 15 residues long. Germline loops: CDR1 KGHSH, CDR2 LQKENI. Losses at the gene ends were 3 bases for V and 5 bases for J; bases not matched to a gene: 8. For the CDR3, the DNA is TGTGCCAGCTCACCTCGAGGACAGGGTGGGGAGACCCAGTACTTC. Translating gives CASSPRGQGGETQYF.

The CDR3 loop is CKASGSSRSYNEQFF. Here the CDR3 DNA reads TGCAAGGCTAGCGGGAGTTCCCGCTCCTACAATGAGCAGTTCTTC. This chain uses TRBV29-1 with TRBJ2-1, with 10 bases fitting TRBD2. The CDR3 loop spans 15 amino acids. The germline gives CDR1 SQVTM, CDR2 ANQGSEA.

This chain links TRBV27 with TRBJ2-1; the D gene is possibly TRBD1 (5 bases). CDR1 MNHEY and CDR2 SMNVEV come from the germline V gene (reference sequence). CDR3 length: 13 amino acids. V lost 5 bases and J lost 4, with 9 bases in between. CDR3 protein: CASSPDSYNEQFF. The CDR3 region has the DNA TGTGCCAGCAGTCCCGACAGTTACAATGAGCAGTTCTTC.

V and J are TRBV5-4 and TRBJ1-2; D is possibly TRBD1 (5 bases). The germline CDR1 and CDR2 sequences are SGHNT and YYREEE (reference sequence). The V end was cut by 0 bases, the J end by 8 bases, with 14 bases between. The CDR3 runs 14 residues. Here the CDR3 DNA reads TGTGCCAGCAGCTTGGCAGGGTGGAATTTGGGCTACACCTTC. Amino acids: CASSLAGWNLGYTF.

This chain uses TRBV19 with TRBJ2-1; 7 bases agree with TRBD2. V shed 4 bases and J 2 bases; nucleotides not matched to a gene: 5. There are 15 residues in the CDR3. In germline, CDR1 is LNHDA, CDR2 SQIVND (reference sequence). Here the CDR3 reads CASSTTSVPYNEQFF. The CDR3 DNA is TGTGCCAGTAGTACCACTAGCGTTCCCTACAATGAGCAGTTCTTC.

CDR3 loop: CASTRRGRYNEQFF. For the CDR3, the DNA is TGTGCCAGCACCCGAAGGGGGCGATACAATGAGCAGTTCTTC. This sequence joins TRBV28 and TRBJ2-1, with TRBD1 identical over 7 bases. CDR1 is MDHEN and CDR2 is SYDVKM in the germline V gene. J gave up 4 bases and V 7 bases, and 7 bases lay outside the gene matches. The CDR3 is 14 residues long.

Only one count was recorded for this clone. The V and J genes are TRBV19 and TRBJ2-5; a possible D gene is TRBD1 (5 bases). The CDR3 is made up of 16 amino acids. The V and J ends lost 5 bases and 1 base respectively, with 17 bases between them. From germline, CDR1 is LNHDA and CDR2 SQIVND (reference sequence). The CDR3, as DNA: TGTGCCAGTAGTCCTCGATATCAGACAGCCCAAGAGACCCAGTACTTC. It codes for CASSPRYQTAQETQYF.

This clone was detected only a few times. This rearrangement joins TRBV11-3 to TRBJ1-3; the D gene is possibly TRBD1 (6 bases). Germline CDR1 reads SGHNT; CDR2 reads YENEEA. The CDR3 consists of 17 residues. The ends were cut back, 5 bases at V and 0 bases at J, with 17 bases in the middle. For the CDR3, the DNA is TGTGCCAGCAGCCCCCCCACAGGGACGATCTCTGGAAACACCATATATTTT. This encodes CASSPPTGTISGNTIYF.

CDR3 residues: CASRQGQGRSNEQFF. In nucleotides, the CDR3 is TGTGCCAGCAGGCAAGGACAGGGTAGGTCCAATGAGCAGTTCTTC. The chain recombines TRBV7-9 with TRBJ2-1; 8 positions agree with TRBD1. After removal of 6 bases from V and 6 bases from J, the junction contained 10 bases not matched to a gene. Germline-derived CDR1 and CDR2 are SEHNR and FQNEAQ (reference sequence). The CDR3 length is 15 residues.

The chain is built from TRBV4-1 and TRBJ1-2, with D tentatively TRBD1 (5 bases). The CDR3 runs 15 residues. The germline gives CDR1 MGHRA, CDR2 YSYEKL. V was cut by 0 bases and J by 5 bases, with 13 bases left in between. CDR3 residues: CASSQDPAGQYGYTF. The DNA of the CDR3 is TGCGCCAGCAGCCAAGATCCCGCAGGGCAATATGGCTACACCTTC.

The chain joins TRBV2 to TRBJ1-2; D might be TRBD1 (5 bases). The length of the CDR3 is 15 residues. Deletions cut 7 bases from V and 6 bases from J, with 21 bases between. Germline V gene data show CDR1 as SNHLY and CDR2 as FYNNEI. The CDR3 bases are TGTGCCAGCAATTCCCAAGGGGCGGATCGGGATGGCTACACCTTC. Encoded protein: CASNSQGADRDGYTF.

The gene calls are TRBV9 and TRBJ1-4, with D possibly matching TRBD1 (6 bases). This CDR3 comprises 14 residues. Germline values: CDR1 SGDLS, CDR2 YYNGEE. Between the trimmed V and J ends, which lost 3 bases and 3 bases, there was a span of 9 bases. The DNA for the CDR3 is TGTGCCAGCAGCGCGCAGGGGTCTAATGAAAAACTGTTTTTT. Its protein product is CASSAQGSNEKLFF.

The chain joins TRBV19 to TRBJ1-4; 7 nucleotides agree with TRBD1. CDR1 and CDR2 (germline): LNHDA, SQIVND (reference sequence). V trimming: 5 bases; J trimming: 1 base; junction bases outside the gene matches: 4. The CDR3 loop spans 15 amino acids. CDR3 loop: CASSFHRGTNEKLFF. DNA of the CDR3: TGTGCCAGTAGTTTCCACAGGGGAACTAATGAAAAACTGTTTTTT.

The chain links TRBV6-5 to TRBJ1-3; 10 bases are shared with TRBD1. J gave up 2 bases and V 6 bases, and 4 bases lay outside the gene matches. The CDR3 loop spans 15 amino acids. The germline V gene has CDR1 MNHEY and CDR2 SVGAGI. CDR3 nucleotide sequence: TGTGCCAGCAGCCGGGACAGGGGAACTGGAAACACCATATATTTT. It is translated as CASSRDRGTGNTIYF.

A few counts support this clone. The chain combines TRBV7-2 with TRBJ1-4, with 7 bases identical to TRBD1. Trimming took 5 bases from V and 4 from J; bases not matched to a gene: 7. This CDR3 is built from 15 residues. The germline gives CDR1 SGHTA, CDR2 FQGNSA. Here the CDR3 reads CASSLGTDYNEKLFF. For the CDR3, the DNA is TGTGCCAGCAGCCTGGGGACAGACTATAATGAAAAACTGTTTTTT.

The V and J genes are TRBV7-9 and TRBJ1-2, with 8 bases that match TRBD1. Germline V gene sequence: CDR1 SEHNR, CDR2 FQNEAQ (reference sequence). The CDR3 extends over 14 amino acids. The J segment lost 5 bases and the V segment lost 4 bases, leaving 6 bases of the junction unmatched. The CDR3 protein is CASSSGTGEYGYTF. CDR3 DNA sequence: TGTGCCAGCAGCTCAGGGACAGGCGAATATGGCTACACCTTC.

The V gene is TRBV9, the J gene TRBJ1-3; 7 bases are a match to TRBD1. Germline CDR1 SGDLS, CDR2 YYNGEE. The CDR3 has 15 residues. Trimming removed 0 bases from V and 3 bases from J; junction bases left unmatched: 3. The DNA of the CDR3 is TGTGCCAGCAGCGTAGGACAGGGTTTTGGAAACACCATATATTTT. This codes for CASSVGQGFGNTIYF. Full variable domain (rest looked up from reference TRBV9 and TRBJ1-3): DSGVTQTPKHLITATGQRVTLRCSPRSGDLSVYWYQQSLDQGLQFLIQYYNGEERAKGNILERFSAQQFPDLHSELNLSSLELGDSALYFCASSVGQGFGNTIYFGEGSWLTVV.